The source of this T cell receptor beta chain is a study of human T cells and chemical hapten exposure. Extraction of total RNA was performed on unfractionated whole blood. Individual cDNA molecules each carried unique molecular identifiers attached by the library. In the authors' workflow: Across samples, TCR counts had a median of approximately 100,000 and ranged from roughly 23,224 to 690,600. TCRdb passed the 5' RACE reads through MiXCR, listing each CDR3 protein once. The V and J calls were not made by the authors but by TCRdb's processing. The sample holds under 85,000 distinct CDR3 sequences, under 10% seen once. The germline V and J ends were trimmed by 0 bases and 4 bases, with 25 bases remaining between them. The length of the CDR3 is 20 residues. Germline V CDR1 and CDR2: DFQATT, SNEGSKA (reference sequence).

The chain links TRBV20-1 to TRBJ1-6; possible D gene TRBD1, 5 bases. The receptor was derived from a male donor in good health. CDR3 coding DNA: TGCAGTGCTAGAGATCCCCCGACTGGGGGGAATCTGGATTATAATTCACCCCTCCACTTT. Its translation: CSARDPPTGGNLDYNSPLHF.